The present TCR beta chain was sequenced within a study of blood T cell repertoires in COVID-19. Overall study context: Acute and convalescent COVID-19 samples came from the United States, Italy and Spain.

Authors' data handling: Estimates of nucleated cell counts were drawn from the amplification of reference gene primers. Clones were read by immunoSEQ multiplex PCR, and TCRdb kept only the in-frame ones, dropping some. The V and J calls and clone size were taken over from that table, and D and trimming were inferred from the DNA. This sample has 130,000 to 150,000 clones, with about 89% found just once. The CDR3 spans 15 residues. Germline CDR1 SNHLY, CDR2 FYNNEI. The V and J ends lost 6 bases and 4 bases respectively, with 16 bases between them. The source material was peripheral blood. The rearrangement uses TRBV2 and TRBJ1-5, with D maybe TRBD1 (5 bases). The sequence was collected from a man aged 80 or over with acute or convalescent COVID-19. The DNA of the CDR3 is TGTGCCAGCAGACCATTCCGACAGACTAATCAGCCCCAGCATTTT. Amino acids: CASRPFRQTNQPQHF.